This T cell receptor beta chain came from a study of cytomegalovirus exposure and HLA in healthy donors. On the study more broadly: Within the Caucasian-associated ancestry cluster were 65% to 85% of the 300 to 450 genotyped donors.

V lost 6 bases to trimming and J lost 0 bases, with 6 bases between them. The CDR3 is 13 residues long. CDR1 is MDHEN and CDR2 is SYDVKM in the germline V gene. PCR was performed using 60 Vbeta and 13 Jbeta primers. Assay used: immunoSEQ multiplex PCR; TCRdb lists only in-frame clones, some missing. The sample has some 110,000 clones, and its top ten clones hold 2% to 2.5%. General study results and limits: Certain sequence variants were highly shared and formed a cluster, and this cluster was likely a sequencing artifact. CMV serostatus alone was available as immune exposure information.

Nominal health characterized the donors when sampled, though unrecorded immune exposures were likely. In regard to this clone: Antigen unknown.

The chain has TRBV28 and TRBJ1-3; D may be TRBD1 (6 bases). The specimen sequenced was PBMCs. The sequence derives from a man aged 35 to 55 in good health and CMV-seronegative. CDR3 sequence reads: CASRDSSGNTIYF. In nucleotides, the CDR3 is TGTGCCAGCAGGGACAGCTCTGGAAACACCATATATTTT.